These 17 T cell receptor beta chains were sequenced from one sample in a study of blood T cell repertoires in COVID-19. TCRdb keeps only in-frame clones here, not all; method: immunoSEQ multiplex PCR. The sample consists of 400,000 to 550,000 clones, around nine tenths of them appearing once. The sequenced sample was peripheral blood. Every receptor here comes from a woman between 25 and 40 years old with acute or convalescent COVID-19.

The chain is built from TRBV5-6 and TRBJ1-1; no reliable D call. CDR3 length equals 14 residues. Germline lookup yields CDR1 SGHDT and CDR2 YYEEEE. Trimming left V 4 bases short and J 4 bases short, with 14 bases between. The chain's CDR3 is CASSGLRSSTEAFF. The DNA of the CDR3 is TGTGCCAGCAGCGGACTACGTAGTTCCACTGAAGCTTTCTTT.

The chain combines TRBV7-2 with TRBJ1-1; perhaps TRBD1 as D (5 bases). Per germline, CDR1 SGHTA and CDR2 FQGNSA. V shed 1 base and J shed 3 bases, with 9 bases lying between them. The CDR3 is 14 amino acids. In DNA form, the CDR3 reads TGTGCCAGCAGCTTAGACGAAGGGGACACTGAAGCTTTCTTT. This sequence encodes CASSLDEGDTEAFF. Full variable domain (rest looked up from reference TRBV7-2 and TRBJ1-1): GAGVSQSPSNKVTEKGKDVELRCDPISGHTALYWYRQSLGQGLEFLIYFQGNSAPDKSGLPSDRFSAERTGGSVSTLTIQRTQQEDSAVYLCASSLDEGDTEAFFGQGTRLTVV.

The chain couples TRBV29-1 to TRBJ2-2; no firm D call. V lost 4 bases and J lost 3, with 9 bases in between. CDR3 length: 13 residues. Germline CDR1 SQVTM, CDR2 ANQGSEA. The CDR3 sequence is CSVAPRDTGELFF. CDR3 DNA sequence: TGCAGCGTTGCCCCTCGGGACACCGGGGAGCTGTTTTTT.

This clone was observed a few times. This sequence joins TRBV10-3 and TRBJ2-2; 7 nucleotides line up with TRBD1. V shed 8 bases, J shed 6 bases, and the junction held 12 bases outside the gene matches. The length of the CDR3 is 15 residues. Germline CDR1 reads ENHRY; CDR2 reads SYGVKD. As DNA, the CDR3 is TGTGCCATCTCCTTCTTGGACAGGAGGTCCGGGGAGCTGTTTTTT. It specifies CAISFLDRRSGELFF.

Regarding this clone: The sample carries other DNA sequences with the same CDR3. This sequence joins TRBV3-1 (or the pseudogene TRBV3-2) and TRBJ2-7; 8 bases agree with TRBD1. The trim removed 1 base at V and 4 bases at J, leaving 3 bases unmatched. This CDR3 contains 14 residues. Germline CDR1 and CDR2: LGHDT and YNNKEL (reference sequence). CDR3 coding DNA: TGTGCCAGCAGCCAAGGCAGGGGGCCTTACGAGCAGTACTTC. It yields the protein CASSQGRGPYEQYF.

This rearrangement joins TRBV7-2 to TRBJ2-1, with 7 bases lining up with TRBD2. From germline, CDR1 is SGHTA and CDR2 FQGNSA. This CDR3 has 15 residues. Germline trimming cut 6 bases from V and 3 bases from J; bases unmatched to any gene: 8. CDR3 residues: CASRDSLADYNEQFF. CDR3 coding DNA: TGTGCCAGCAGAGATAGTCTAGCGGACTACAATGAGCAGTTCTTC.

V usage is TRBV27 and J usage is TRBJ2-1, with 11 bases identical to TRBD1. The ends lost 5 bases at V and 6 bases at J; junction bases unmatched: 12. This CDR3 contains 17 residues. The germline CDR1 and CDR2 sequences are MNHEY and SMNVEV (reference sequence). This CDR3 reads CASSLRPGTGGLNEQFF. The CDR3 bases are TGTGCCAGCAGTCTCCGTCCCGGGACAGGGGGACTCAATGAGCAGTTCTTC.

J is TRBJ1-1 and V is TRBV12-5; D remains ambiguous. V dropped 0 bases and J dropped 4 bases, with 6 bases sitting between them. CDR1 LGHNT and CDR2 FRNRAP come from the germline V gene. CDR3 size: 13 residues. The CDR3 sequence: CASGLVKFTEAFF. CDR3 DNA: TGTGCTAGTGGTTTGGTCAAATTCACTGAAGCTTTCTTT.

This clone is a singleton in its sample. The rearrangement joins TRBV5-4 to TRBJ1-1, with D possibly matching TRBD1 (6 bases). CDR1 is SGHNT, CDR2 YYREEE, per germline (reference sequence). V was cut by 5 bases and J by 8 bases, with 25 bases left in between. The CDR3 is 16 amino acids. The CDR3 spells CASRTSVGGGRAEAFF. CDR3 sequence (DNA): TGTGCCAGCAGGACTTCAGTGGGAGGGGGTCGCGCAGAAGCTTTCTTT.

V gene TRBV4-1 combines with J gene TRBJ2-7; D call uncertain. The germline gives CDR1 MGHRA, CDR2 YSYEKL. CDR3 length equals 12 residues. V was cut by 3 bases and J by 3 bases, with 6 bases left in between. The chain's CDR3 is CASSQNSYEQYF. CDR3 DNA: TGCGCCAGCAGCCAGAATAGCTACGAGCAGTACTTC.

This clone was found a few times. The same CDR3 can be traced to other DNA sequences in this sample. The chain joins TRBV3-1 (or the pseudogene TRBV3-2) to TRBJ2-5, with TRBD2 matching over 12 bases. Trimming at V came to 4 bases and at J to 5 bases, leaving 5 bases not matched to a gene. Germline lookup yields CDR1 LGHDT and CDR2 YNNKEL (reference sequence). CDR3 size: 15 residues. CDR3 in DNA: TGTGCCAGCAGCCCGCTAGCGGGGGGGCGGGAGACCCAGTACTTC. Protein sequence: CASSPLAGGRETQYF.

The V call is TRBV28, the J call TRBJ2-7, with 9 bases lining up with TRBD1. The CDR3 length is 15 residues. CDR1 is MDHEN, CDR2 SYDVKM, per germline. The V segment lost 6 bases and the J segment 5 bases; nucleotides outside the gene matches: 11. The CDR3 is CASRATGQGTNEQYF. For the CDR3, the DNA is TGTGCCAGCAGGGCAACGGGACAGGGCACGAACGAGCAGTACTTC. The full variable domain, in which reference TRBV28 and TRBJ2-7 provide the parts outside the CDR3, is DVKVTQSSRYLVKRTGEKVFLECVQDMDHENMFWYRQDPGLGLRLIYFSYDVKMKEKGDIPEGYSVSREKKERFSLILESASTNQTSMYLCASRATGQGTNEQYFGPGTRLTVT.

This clone was recorded only once. The chain links TRBV25-1 to TRBJ2-1, with a possible D match to TRBD1 (6 bases). V was cut by 3 bases and J by 1 base, with 13 bases left in between. The CDR3 runs to 16 residues. From germline, CDR1 is MGHDK and CDR2 SYGVNS. The CDR3 region is CASSDRTVLSYNEQFF. Written as DNA, the CDR3 is TGTGCCAGCAGTGACCGGACAGTACTTTCCTACAATGAGCAGTTCTTC.

This rearrangement joins TRBV29-1 to TRBJ2-7; D is perhaps TRBD2 (6 bases). Trimming stripped 6 bases from V and 6 bases from J, with 12 bases between. The germline V gene has CDR1 SQVTM and CDR2 ANQGSEA. The CDR3 contains 11 residues. CDR3 nucleotides: TGCAGCGTGCGGGGCCCCTCCGAGCAGTACTTC. It codes for CSVRGPSEQYF.

V and J are TRBV5-1 and TRBJ2-7; D might be TRBD2 (5 bases). With 0 bases removed from V and 3 bases from J, the gap between germline ends came to 10 bases. The CDR3 spans 14 residues. CDR1 is SGHRS, CDR2 YFSETQ, per germline. The DNA for the CDR3 is TGCGCCAGCAGCTTGGGGGGAGTTAGCTACGAGCAGTACTTC. Translation gives CASSLGGVSYEQYF.

This chain uses TRBV19 with TRBJ2-3, with D possibly TRBD1 on 6 matching bases. CDR3 length: 16 amino acids. Germline-derived CDR1 and CDR2 are LNHDA and SQIVND (reference sequence). The V gene lost 5 bases and the J gene lost 2 bases, with 17 bases spanning the gap. CDR3 nucleotide sequence: TGTGCCAGTAGTGTATCGGCAGGGGATTACACAGATACGCAGTATTTT. This codes for CASSVSAGDYTDTQYF. Full variable domain (rest looked up from reference TRBV19 and TRBJ2-3): DGGITQSPKYLFRKEGQNVTLSCEQNLNHDAMYWYRQDPGQGLRLIYYSQIVNDFQKGDIAEGYSVSREKKESFPLTVTSAQKNPTAFYLCASSVSAGDYTDTQYFGPGTRLTVL.

This chain uses TRBV2 with TRBJ1-1; D is ambiguous. The CDR3 length is 14 residues. Germline V CDR1 and CDR2: SNHLY, FYNNEI. Trimming removed 2 bases from V and 4 bases from J, with 11 bases in between. The CDR3 loop reads CASSEWDGSTEAFF. The CDR3 nucleotides are TGTGCCAGCAGTGAATGGGATGGGAGCACTGAAGCTTTCTTT.